This T cell receptor (beta chain) derives from a study of a mutant IDH1 vaccine in newly diagnosed glioma. Study at large: Eight vaccinations were given in weeks 1, 3, 5, 7, 11, 15, 19 and 23. Treated patients, approximately 60% male and roughly 40% female, averaged approximately 40 years of age.

On this clone itself: Its antigen is currently unknown.

The germline V and J ends were trimmed by 4 bases and 5 bases, with 7 bases remaining between them. This CDR3 contains 11 residues. CDR1 SGHRS and CDR2 YFSETQ come from the germline V gene. Stated time point: week 23, last vaccination. The investigators gave 300 ug of mutant IDH1 20-mer peptide in each vaccine dose, together with topical imiquimod. Study-wide results and limits: Among all patients, vaccine-induced immune responses occurred in 90% to 95%.

The protocol was immunoSEQ multiplex PCR, while the TCRdb copy is restricted to in-frame clones and leaves out a portion. The table has 52,000 or so clones, around 80% seen once; the top ten hold 6.5% to 9%. This chain links TRBV5-1 with TRBJ2-7; unclear D gene. Specimen: PBMCs, collected from a glioma patient whose treatment included an IDH1 peptide vaccine. The sequence derives from a woman between 40 and 50 years old with glioma. Some clones in this sample may be carry-over from other donors' samples. CDR3 region: CASSEADEQYF. CDR3 nucleotide sequence: TGCGCCAGCAGCGAGGCCGACGAGCAGTACTTC.